This record covers a single T cell receptor (beta chain). The data stem from a study of blood T cells in healthy people across ages. Germline CDR1 reads ENHRY; CDR2 reads SYGVKD. The CDR3 spans 13 residues. The V end was cut by 3 bases, the J end by 4 bases, with 9 bases between. Primed by a sample-barcoded 5' primer and a J-beta primer mix, a second PCR proceeded for 7 to 11 cycles. TCRdb itself ran the 5' RACE reads through MiXCR, one entry per CDR3 protein. The sample lists more than 500,000 distinct CDR3 sequences, 25% to 30% occurring once. Specimen: blood. The source of this sequence is a woman in her 70s in good health. This chain links TRBV10-3 with TRBJ1-2; D gene unclear. The CDR3 here is CAISDEQSYGYTF. The CDR3 DNA is TGTGCCATCAGTGATGAACAGAGCTATGGCTACACCTTC.